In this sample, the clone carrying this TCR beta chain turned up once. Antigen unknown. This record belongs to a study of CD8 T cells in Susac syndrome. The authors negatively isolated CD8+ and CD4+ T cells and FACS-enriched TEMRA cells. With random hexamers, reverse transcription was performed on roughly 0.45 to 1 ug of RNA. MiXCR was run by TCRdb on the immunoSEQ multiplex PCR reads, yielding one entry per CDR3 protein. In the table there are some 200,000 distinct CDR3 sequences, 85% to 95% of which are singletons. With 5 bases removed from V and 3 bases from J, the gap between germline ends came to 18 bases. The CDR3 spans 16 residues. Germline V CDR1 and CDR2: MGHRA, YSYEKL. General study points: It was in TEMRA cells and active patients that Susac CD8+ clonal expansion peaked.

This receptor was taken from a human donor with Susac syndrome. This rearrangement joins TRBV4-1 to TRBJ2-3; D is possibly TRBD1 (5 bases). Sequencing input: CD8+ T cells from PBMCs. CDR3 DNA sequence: TGCGCCAGCAGCACAAACGACAGCCCGAGGACAGATACGCAGTATTTT. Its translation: CASSTNDSPRTDTQYF.